The source of this T cell receptor beta chain is a study of blood T cell repertoires in COVID-19. V lost 4 bases, J lost 11 bases, and 16 bases lay in between. The CDR3 is 13 residues long. Per the germline V gene, CDR1 is SGHTS and CDR2 is YDEGEE. The protocol was immunoSEQ multiplex PCR, while the TCRdb copy is restricted to in-frame clones and leaves out a portion. Altogether 90,000 to 130,000 clones are present, around four fifths being singletons, with the ten largest covering under 8%. The rearrangement links TRBV5-8 to TRBJ1-5; maybe TRBD1 (6 bases). The sample was peripheral blood. This clonotype was obtained from a man in his 70s with acute or convalescent COVID-19. CDR3 residues: CASSRRQDKAQHF. For the CDR3, the DNA is TGTGCCAGCAGCCGCCGACAGGACAAGGCCCAGCATTTT.